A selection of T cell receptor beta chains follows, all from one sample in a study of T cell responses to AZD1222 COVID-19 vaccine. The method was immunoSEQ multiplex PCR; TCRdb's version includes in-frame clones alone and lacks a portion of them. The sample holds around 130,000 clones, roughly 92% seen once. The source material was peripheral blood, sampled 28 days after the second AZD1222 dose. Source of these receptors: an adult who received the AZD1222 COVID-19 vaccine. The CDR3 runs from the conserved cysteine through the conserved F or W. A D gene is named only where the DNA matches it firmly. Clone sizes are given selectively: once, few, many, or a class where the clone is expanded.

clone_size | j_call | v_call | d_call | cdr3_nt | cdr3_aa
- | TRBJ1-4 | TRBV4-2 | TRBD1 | TGTGCCAGCAGCCAAGATCCCCTGAGGGCAGGGGGCTACAGTAATGAAAAACTGTTTTTT | CASSQDPLRAGGYSNEKLFF
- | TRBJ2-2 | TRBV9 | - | TGTGCCAGCAGCGCCTGGACAGTTGGGGAGCTGTTTTTT | CASSAWTVGELFF
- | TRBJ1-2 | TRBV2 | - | TGTGCCAGCAGGTGGACGGGAGGGTACTATGGCTACACCTTC | CASRWTGGYYGYTF
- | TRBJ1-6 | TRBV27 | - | TGTGCCAGCAGTTTACAGGGATGGGGTTCACCCCTCCACTTT | CASSLQGWGSPLHF
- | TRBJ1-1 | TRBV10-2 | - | TGCGCCAGCAGTGCAACCAGGTTGTTGGTCACTGAAGCTTTCTTT | CASSATRLLVTEAFF
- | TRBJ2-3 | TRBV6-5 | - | TGTGCCTGCCGGACGGACACAGATACGCAGTATTTT | CACRTDTDTQYF
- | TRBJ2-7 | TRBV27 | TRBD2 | TGTGCCAGCAGTTCCCCACTAGCGGGAGACTACGAGCAGTACTTC | CASSSPLAGDYEQYF
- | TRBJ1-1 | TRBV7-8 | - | TGTGCCAGCAGCTCGGGGGGGGTGAACACTGAAGCTTTCTTT | CASSSGGVNTEAFF
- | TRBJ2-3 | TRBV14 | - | TGTGCCAGCAGCCAAGACAGGGGGGTGATGGATACGCAGTATTTT | CASSQDRGVMDTQYF
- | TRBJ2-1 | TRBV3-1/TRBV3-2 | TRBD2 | TGTGCCAGCAGCCATGTCAAAACTAGCGGGTTATACAATGAGCAGTTCTTC | CASSHVKTSGLYNEQFF
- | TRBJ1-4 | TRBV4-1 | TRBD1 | TGCGCCAGCAGCCGGACACAGGGGGCGACTAATGAAAAACTGTTTTTT | CASSRTQGATNEKLFF
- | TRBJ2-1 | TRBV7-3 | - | TGTGCCAGCAGCCCCAGCAGGAGGGGCAATGAGCAGTTCTTC | CASSPSRRGNEQFF
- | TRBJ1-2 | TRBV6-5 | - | TGTGCCAGCAGTTACTCGGCGGGCGGGAGCTACACCTTC | CASSYSAGGSYTF
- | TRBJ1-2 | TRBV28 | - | TGTGCCAGCAGTTTATCGGGGGTTAACTATGGCTACACCTTC | CASSLSGVNYGYTF
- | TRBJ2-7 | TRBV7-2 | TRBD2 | TGTGCCAGCAGCTTAGGACTAGCGGATTACGAGCAGTACTTC | CASSLGLADYEQYF
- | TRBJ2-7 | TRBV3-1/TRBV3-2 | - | TGTGCCAGCAGCCAGGGGGCCCGCTCCTACGAGCAGTACTTC | CASSQGARSYEQYF
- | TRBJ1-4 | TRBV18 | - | TGTGCCAGCTCACCTTTTGATCCTTCCCTGGGAACTAATGAAAAACTGTTTTTT | CASSPFDPSLGTNEKLFF
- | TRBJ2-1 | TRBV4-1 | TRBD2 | TGCGCCAGCAGCCACACGCTAGCGGCCTACAATGAGCAGTTCTTC | CASSHTLAAYNEQFF
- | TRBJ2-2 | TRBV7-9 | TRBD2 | TGTGCCAGCAGCCCGTCGGTGCGGGAGTATACCGGGGAGCTGTTTTTT | CASSPSVREYTGELFF
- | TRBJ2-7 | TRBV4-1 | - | TGCGCCAGCAGCCAAGACCCGGGATCCTACGAGCAGTACTTC | CASSQDPGSYEQYF
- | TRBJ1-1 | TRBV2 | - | TGTGCCAGCAGGGGCGTTAAGGGACGCGCTGAAGCTTTCTTT | CASRGVKGRAEAFF
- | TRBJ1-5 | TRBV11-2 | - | TGTGCCAGCAGCAGGACTCCGGGAGATCAGCCCCAGCATTTT | CASSRTPGDQPQHF
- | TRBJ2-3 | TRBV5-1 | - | TGCGCCAGCAGCTTGGATGGGGTGGGCCCCGCAGATACGCAGTATTTT | CASSLDGVGPADTQYF
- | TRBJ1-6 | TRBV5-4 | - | TGTGCCAGCAGCAATCCCGGGGCAGGGGCTTCACCCCTCCACTTT | CASSNPGAGASPLHF
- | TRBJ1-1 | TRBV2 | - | TGTGCCAGCAGTGAGGAAAGGACGGGGAACACTGAAGCTTTCTTT | CASSEERTGNTEAFF
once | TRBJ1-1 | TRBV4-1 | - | TGCGCCAGCAGCCAAGTCCCGGGACGGGGTCCGAGCACTGAAGCTTTCTTT | CASSQVPGRGPSTEAFF
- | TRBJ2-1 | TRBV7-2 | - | TGTGCCAGCAGCCAGCGATACGTCGGGAGACAGGACAATGAGCAGTTCTTC | CASSQRYVGRQDNEQFF
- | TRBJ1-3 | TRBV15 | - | TGTGCCACCAGCAGATCTCGAGGGGGGAGTGGAAACACCATATATTTT | CATSRSRGGSGNTIYF
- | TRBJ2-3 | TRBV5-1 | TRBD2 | TGCGCCAGCAGCTTGGCCAACGGGAGGATCACAGATACGCAGTATTTT | CASSLANGRITDTQYF
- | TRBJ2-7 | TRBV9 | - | TGTGCCAGCAGCGTAGGGGCAGACCAGACAGTACCCTACGAGCAGTACTTC | CASSVGADQTVPYEQYF